This T cell receptor (beta chain) was recorded in a study of cytomegalovirus exposure and HLA in healthy donors. The CDR3 runs to 15 residues. With 0 bases clipped from V and 2 bases from J, the junction kept 3 bases outside the gene matches. The germline CDR1 and CDR2 sequences are SGHRS and YFSETQ. The primer mix had 60 Vbeta and 13 Jbeta primers. TCRdb's table, derived via immunoSEQ multiplex PCR, lists solely in-frame clones and lacks some. In the table there are about 270,000 clones, 72% of which are singletons. A word on this clone: Other DNA sequences in the same sample also yield this CDR3.

The sequence derives from a female donor in good health and CMV-seronegative. This chain joins TRBV5-1 and TRBJ2-7; 9 bases are a match to TRBD1. Sequencing used PBMCs. The CDR3 sequence: CASSLGGTGTYEQYF. In nucleotides, the CDR3 is TGCGCCAGCAGCTTGGGGGGGACAGGGACCTACGAGCAGTACTTC.